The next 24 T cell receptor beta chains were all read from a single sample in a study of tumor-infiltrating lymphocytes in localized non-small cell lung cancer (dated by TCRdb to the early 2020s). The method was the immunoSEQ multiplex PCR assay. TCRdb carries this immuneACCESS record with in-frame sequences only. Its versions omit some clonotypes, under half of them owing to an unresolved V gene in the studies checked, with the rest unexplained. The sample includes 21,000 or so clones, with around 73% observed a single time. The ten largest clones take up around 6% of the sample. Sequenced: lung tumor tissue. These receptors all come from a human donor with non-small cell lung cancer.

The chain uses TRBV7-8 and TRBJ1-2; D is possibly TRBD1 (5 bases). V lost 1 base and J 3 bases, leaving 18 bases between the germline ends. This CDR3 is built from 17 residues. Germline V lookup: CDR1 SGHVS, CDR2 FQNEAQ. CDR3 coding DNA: TGTGCCAGCAGCTTAGAAGGAGTATGGGGGATCTACTATGGCTACACCTTC. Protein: CASSLEGVWGIYYGYTF.

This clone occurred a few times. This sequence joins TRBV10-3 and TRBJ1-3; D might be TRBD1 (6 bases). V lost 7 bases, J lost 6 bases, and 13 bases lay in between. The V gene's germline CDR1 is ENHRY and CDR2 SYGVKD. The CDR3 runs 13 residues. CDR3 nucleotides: TGTGCCATCACCGGACAGTCTATAAACACCATATATTTT. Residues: CAITGQSINTIYF.

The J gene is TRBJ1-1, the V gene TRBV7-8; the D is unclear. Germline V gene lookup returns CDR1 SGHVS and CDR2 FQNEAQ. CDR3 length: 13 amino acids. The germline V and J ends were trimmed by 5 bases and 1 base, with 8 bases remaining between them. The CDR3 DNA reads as TGTGCCAGCAGCGAACAGAGGAACACTGAAGCTTTCTTT. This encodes CASSEQRNTEAFF.

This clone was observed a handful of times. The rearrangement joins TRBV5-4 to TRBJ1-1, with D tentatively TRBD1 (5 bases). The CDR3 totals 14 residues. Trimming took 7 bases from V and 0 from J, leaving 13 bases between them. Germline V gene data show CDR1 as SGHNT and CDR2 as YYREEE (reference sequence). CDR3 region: CASRSQGMNTEAFF. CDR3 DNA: TGTGCCAGCCGCAGCCAGGGAATGAACACTGAAGCTTTCTTT.

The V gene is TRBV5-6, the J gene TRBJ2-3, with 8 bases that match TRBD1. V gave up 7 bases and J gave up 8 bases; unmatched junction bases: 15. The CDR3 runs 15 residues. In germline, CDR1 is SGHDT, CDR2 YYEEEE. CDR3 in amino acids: CASATGTGVAGTQYF. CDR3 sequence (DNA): TGTGCCAGCGCAACCGGGACAGGAGTGGCTGGTACGCAGTATTTT.

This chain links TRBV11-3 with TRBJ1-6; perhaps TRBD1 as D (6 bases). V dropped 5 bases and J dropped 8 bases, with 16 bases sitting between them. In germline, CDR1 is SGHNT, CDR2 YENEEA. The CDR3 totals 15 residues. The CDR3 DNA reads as TGTGCCAGCAGCCGCGACCAGGGGATGTATTCACCCCTCCACTTT. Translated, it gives CASSRDQGMYSPLHF.

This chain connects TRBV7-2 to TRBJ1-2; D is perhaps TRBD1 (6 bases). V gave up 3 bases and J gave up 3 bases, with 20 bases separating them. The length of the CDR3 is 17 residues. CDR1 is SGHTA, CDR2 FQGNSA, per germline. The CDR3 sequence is CASSLRLAAGDDYGYTF. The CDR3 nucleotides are TGTGCCAGCAGCTTGAGATTGGCGGCAGGGGACGACTATGGCTACACCTTC. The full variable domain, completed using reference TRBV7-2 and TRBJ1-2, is GAGVSQSPSNKVTEKGKDVELRCDPISGHTALYWYRQSLGQGLEFLIYFQGNSAPDKSGLPSDRFSAERTGGSVSTLTIQRTQQEDSAVYLCASSLRLAAGDDYGYTFGSGTRLTVV.

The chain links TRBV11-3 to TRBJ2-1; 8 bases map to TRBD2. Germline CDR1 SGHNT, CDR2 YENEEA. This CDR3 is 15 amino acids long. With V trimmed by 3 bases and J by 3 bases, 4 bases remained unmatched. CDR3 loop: CASSLVGGDYNEQFF. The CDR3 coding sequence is TGTGCCAGCAGCTTGGTCGGGGGGGACTACAATGAGCAGTTCTTC.

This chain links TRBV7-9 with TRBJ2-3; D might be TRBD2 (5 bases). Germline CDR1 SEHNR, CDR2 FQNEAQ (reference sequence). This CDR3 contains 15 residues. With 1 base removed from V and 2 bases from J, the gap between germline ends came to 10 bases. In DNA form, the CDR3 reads TGTGCCAGCAGCTTAGGAGGGAATCCCACAGATACGCAGTATTTT. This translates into CASSLGGNPTDTQYF.

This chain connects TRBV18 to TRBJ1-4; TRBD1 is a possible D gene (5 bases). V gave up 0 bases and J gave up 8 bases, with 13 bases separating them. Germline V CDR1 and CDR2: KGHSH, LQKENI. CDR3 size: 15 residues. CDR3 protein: CASSPPERGGEKLFF. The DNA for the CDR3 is TGTGCCAGCTCACCACCGGAGAGGGGCGGCGAAAAACTGTTTTTT.

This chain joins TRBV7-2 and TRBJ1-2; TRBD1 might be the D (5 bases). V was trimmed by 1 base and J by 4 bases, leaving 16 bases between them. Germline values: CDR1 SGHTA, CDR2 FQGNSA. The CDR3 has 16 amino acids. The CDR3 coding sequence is TGTGCCAGCAGCTTAGACGGGACGGTGGCACTCTATGGCTACACCTTC. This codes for CASSLDGTVALYGYTF. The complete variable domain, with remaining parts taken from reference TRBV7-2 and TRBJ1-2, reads GAGVSQSPSNKVTEKGKDVELRCDPISGHTALYWYRQSLGQGLEFLIYFQGNSAPDKSGLPSDRFSAERTGGSVSTLTIQRTQQEDSAVYLCASSLDGTVALYGYTFGSGTRLTVV.

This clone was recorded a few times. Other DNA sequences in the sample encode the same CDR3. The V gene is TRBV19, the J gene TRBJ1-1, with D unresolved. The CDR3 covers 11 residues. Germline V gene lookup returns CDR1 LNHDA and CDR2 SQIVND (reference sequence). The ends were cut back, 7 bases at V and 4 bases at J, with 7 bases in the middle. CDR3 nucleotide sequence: TGTGCCAGTAAAGGGTCCACTGAAGCTTTCTTT. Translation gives CASKGSTEAFF.

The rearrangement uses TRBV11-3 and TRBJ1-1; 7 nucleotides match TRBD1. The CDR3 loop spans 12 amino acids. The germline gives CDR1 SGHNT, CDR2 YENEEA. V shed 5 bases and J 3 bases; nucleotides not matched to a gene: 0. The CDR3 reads CASSTGDTEAFF. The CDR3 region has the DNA TGTGCCAGCAGCACAGGGGACACTGAAGCTTTCTTT.

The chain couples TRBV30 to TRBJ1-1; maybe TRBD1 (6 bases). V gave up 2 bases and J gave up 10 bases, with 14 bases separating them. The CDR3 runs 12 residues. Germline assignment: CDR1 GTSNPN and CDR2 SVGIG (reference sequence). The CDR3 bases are TGTGCCTGGAGTCCACAGGGCGGTGGAGCTTTCTTT. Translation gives CAWSPQGGGAFF.

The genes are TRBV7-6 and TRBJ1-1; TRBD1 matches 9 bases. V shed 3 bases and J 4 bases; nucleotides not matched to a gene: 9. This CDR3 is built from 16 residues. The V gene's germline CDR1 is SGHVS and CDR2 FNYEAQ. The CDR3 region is CASSFRANRGPTEAFF. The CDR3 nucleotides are TGTGCCAGCAGCTTTAGGGCGAACAGGGGGCCCACTGAAGCTTTCTTT. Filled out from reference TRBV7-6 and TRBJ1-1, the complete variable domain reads GAGVSQSPRYKVTKRGQDVALRCDPISGHVSLYWYRQALGQGPEFLTYFNYEAQQDKSGLPNDRFSAERPEGSISTLTIQRTEQRDSAMYRCASSFRANRGPTEAFFGQGTRLTVV.

CDR3 protein: CASSAGTGGLRPQHF. The DNA for the CDR3 is TGTGCCAGCAGTGCCGGGACAGGGGGGTTGAGGCCCCAGCATTTT. V and J are TRBV6-1 and TRBJ1-5, with 11 bases aligning to TRBD1. The germline V gene encodes CDR1 MNHNS and CDR2 SASEGT. This CDR3 region has 15 residues. J gave up 9 bases and V 4 bases, and 8 bases lay outside the gene matches.

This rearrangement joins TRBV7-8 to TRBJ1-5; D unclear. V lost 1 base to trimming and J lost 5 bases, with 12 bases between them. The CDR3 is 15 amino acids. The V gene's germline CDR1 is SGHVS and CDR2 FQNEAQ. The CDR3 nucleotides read TGTGCCAGCAGCTTAGATCCGGGAAGGGATCAGCCCCAGCATTTT. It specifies CASSLDPGRDQPQHF.

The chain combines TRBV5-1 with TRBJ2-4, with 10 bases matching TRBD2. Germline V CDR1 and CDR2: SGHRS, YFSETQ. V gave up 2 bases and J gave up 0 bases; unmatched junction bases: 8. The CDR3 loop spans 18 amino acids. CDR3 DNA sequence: TGCGCCAGCAGCTTCGGCCTAGCGGGGGAGCTAGCCAAAAACATTCAGTACTTC. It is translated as CASSFGLAGELAKNIQYF.

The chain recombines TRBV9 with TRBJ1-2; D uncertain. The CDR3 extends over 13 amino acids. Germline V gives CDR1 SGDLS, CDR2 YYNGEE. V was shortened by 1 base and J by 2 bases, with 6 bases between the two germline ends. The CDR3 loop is CASSVTGNYGYTF. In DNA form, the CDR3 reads TGTGCCAGCAGCGTAACGGGGAACTATGGCTACACCTTC.

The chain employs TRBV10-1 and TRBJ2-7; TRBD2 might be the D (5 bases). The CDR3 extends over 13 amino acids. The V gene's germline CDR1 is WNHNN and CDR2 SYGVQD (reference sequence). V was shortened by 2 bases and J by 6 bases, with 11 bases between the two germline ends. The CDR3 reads CASSEGGLSEQYF. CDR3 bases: TGCGCCAGCAGTGAGGGCGGACTCTCCGAGCAGTACTTC.

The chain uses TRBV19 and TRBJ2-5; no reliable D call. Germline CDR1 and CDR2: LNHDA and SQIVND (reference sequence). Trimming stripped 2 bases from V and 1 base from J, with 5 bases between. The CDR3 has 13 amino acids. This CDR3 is CASSIKAQETQYF. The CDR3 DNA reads TGTGCCAGTAGTATAAAAGCCCAAGAGACCCAGTACTTC. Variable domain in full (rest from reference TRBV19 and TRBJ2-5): DGGITQSPKYLFRKEGQNVTLSCEQNLNHDAMYWYRQDPGQGLRLIYYSQIVNDFQKGDIAEGYSVSREKKESFPLTVTSAQKNPTAFYLCASSIKAQETQYFGPGTRLLVL.

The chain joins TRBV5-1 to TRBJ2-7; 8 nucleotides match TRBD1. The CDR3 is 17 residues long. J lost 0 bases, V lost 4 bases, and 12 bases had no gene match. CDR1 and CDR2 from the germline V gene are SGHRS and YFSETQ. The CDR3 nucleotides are TGCGCCAGCAGCATCGGGACAGGTCAAATGAGCTCCTACGAGCAGTACTTC. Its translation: CASSIGTGQMSSYEQYF.

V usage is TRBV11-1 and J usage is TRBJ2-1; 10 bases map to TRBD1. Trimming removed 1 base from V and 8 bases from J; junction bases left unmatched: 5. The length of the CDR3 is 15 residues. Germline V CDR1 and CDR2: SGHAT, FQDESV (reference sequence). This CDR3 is CASSLGDRGYDEQFF. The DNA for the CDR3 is TGTGCCAGCAGCTTAGGGGACAGGGGTTATGATGAGCAGTTCTTC.

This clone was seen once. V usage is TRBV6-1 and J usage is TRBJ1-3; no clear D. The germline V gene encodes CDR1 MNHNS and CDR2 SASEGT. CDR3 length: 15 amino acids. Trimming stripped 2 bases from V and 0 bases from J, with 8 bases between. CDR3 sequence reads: CASSESPSSGNTIYF. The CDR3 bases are TGTGCCAGCAGTGAATCTCCCAGCTCTGGAAACACCATATATTTT.